This is a list of T cell receptor beta chains from one sample in a study of blood T cell repertoires in COVID-19. Sequenced by immunoSEQ multiplex PCR; TCRdb stores in-frame clones only, minus some. Found here are roughly 160,000 clones, approximately 88% of them singletons; the top ten hold under 15%. Sequenced sample: PBMCs or T cells enriched from blood (not recorded which). These receptors came from a woman in her sixties who had recovered from COVID-19. Both conserved end residues are part of each CDR3. A D gene is named only where the DNA matches it firmly. Only part of the rows carry a size: once, few, many, or a class if the clone is expanded.

size: .; D: TRBD1; V: TRBV27; CDR3: CASSVVGQGHTIYF
size: .; D: .; V: TRBV5-8; CDR3: CASSSPAGFTYNEQFF
size: .; D: .; V: TRBV28; CDR3: CASSEEQARQPQHF
size: .; D: TRBD2; V: TRBV28; CDR3: CASSLWGGDTQYF
size: .; D: .; V: TRBV12-2; CDR3: CASRLPLLQTGDHGELFF
size: .; D: TRBD2; V: TRBV5-4; CDR3: CASSFGGISGDEQYF
size: .; D: .; V: TRBV10-3; CDR3: CASRTESTEAFF
size: .; D: .; V: TRBV15; CDR3: CATSRDRGNTGELFF
size: .; D: .; V: TRBV24-1; CDR3: CATSDGTGEGDQPQHF
size: few; D: .; V: TRBV5-5; CDR3: CASSPDTSTDTQYF
size: .; D: .; V: TRBV11-2; CDR3: CASSSSNLNSPLHF
size: .; D: TRBD1; V: TRBV19; CDR3: CASSPGTAYGYTF
size: once; D: TRBD2; V: TRBV19; CDR3: CASSPPVRGGRYEQYF
size: .; D: TRBD1; V: TRBV11-3; CDR3: CASSFSGTGPYEQFF
size: .; D: .; V: TRBV3-1/TRBV3-2; CDR3: CASSQGERVKSLF
size: .; D: .; V: TRBV5-1; CDR3: CASSLSGYSTDTQYF
size: .; D: .; V: TRBV5-4; CDR3: CASSWGGPLRWDTEAFF
size: .; D: .; V: TRBV6-2/TRBV6-3; CDR3: CASSLKTASLKEQYF
size: .; D: .; V: TRBV7-2; CDR3: CASSLEAVGGYTF
size: .; D: .; V: TRBV2; CDR3: CASRWTGFEKLFF
size: .; D: TRBD1; V: TRBV6-2/TRBV6-3; CDR3: CASGPRDRRRTF
size: .; D: .; V: TRBV2; CDR3: CASRDSYSNQPQHF
size: .; D: TRBD2; V: TRBV19; CDR3: CASSIGLAPSEQFF
size: .; D: TRBD2; V: TRBV9; CDR3: CASSPRFSGNYNEQFF
size: .; D: .; V: TRBV11-2; CDR3: CASRDRHFTGELFF
size: .; D: .; V: TRBV30; CDR3: CAWQGGYNQPQHF
size: .; D: TRBD2; V: TRBV12-5; CDR3: CASGLGLAGVTDTQYF
size: .; D: .; V: TRBV3-1/TRBV3-2; CDR3: CASSGSISYNEQFF
size: .; D: .; V: TRBV5-1; CDR3: CASSLPQGLYGYTF